This passage covers 17 T cell receptor beta chains from one sample sequenced in a study of T cells in Graves' hyperthyroidism and ophthalmopathy. Amplification yielded TCR beta CDR3 regions, with RNA transcripts as the source. First-round RT-PCR with HTBI primers amplified the TCR CDR3 region. A single record per CDR3 protein comes from TCRdb applying MiXCR to the multiplex PCR reads. The data contain just over 550,000 distinct CDR3 sequences, 46% of them singletons. Sequencing input: peripheral blood or thyroid tissue (not recorded which). These receptor sequences come from a woman aged 18-35 years with Graves' hyperthyroidism.

The CDR3 coding sequence is TGTGCCAGCAGTGTCCCCAGGGGGAACCCGGCGGGGAATCAGCCCCAGCATTTT. Protein product: CASSVPRGNPAGNQPQHF. The J gene is TRBJ1-5, the V gene TRBV2; 7 bases match TRBD1. The V segment lost 4 bases and the J segment 4 bases; nucleotides outside the gene matches: 16. The CDR3 covers 18 residues. Looked up from germline, CDR1 is SNHLY and CDR2 is FYNNEI. The variable domain in full, completed from reference TRBV2 and TRBJ1-5, reads EPEVTQTPSHQVTQMGQEVILRCVPISNHLYFYWYRQILGQKVEFLVSFYNNEISEKSEIFDDQFSVERPDGSNFTLKIRSTKLEDSAMYFCASSVPRGNPAGNQPQHFGDGTRLSIL.

This clonotype was seen at least ten times. The V and J genes are TRBV7-2 and TRBJ2-7; TRBD1 agrees at 7 bases. The V gene end was trimmed by 8 bases and the J gene end by 5 bases; junction bases not matched to a gene: 12. CDR1 and CDR2 (germline): SGHTA, FQGNSA. CDR3 length equals 14 residues. CDR3 residues: CASRTGISIHEQYF. The CDR3 nucleotides read TGTGCCAGCCGGACAGGTATTTCCATCCACGAGCAGTACTTC.

This chain joins TRBV2 and TRBJ1-4, with TRBD1 identical over 7 bases. From germline, CDR1 is SNHLY and CDR2 FYNNEI. The CDR3 has 18 residues. Trimming removed 5 bases from V and 10 bases from J; junction bases left unmatched: 22. This chain's CDR3 is CASSTGEDEQGVSGKLFF. DNA for the CDR3: TGTGCCAGCAGTACAGGGGAGGATGAGCAGGGCGTTTCGGGAAAACTGTTTTTT. The full variable domain, with the rest looked up from reference TRBV2 and TRBJ1-4, is EPEVTQTPSHQVTQMGQEVILRCVPISNHLYFYWYRQILGQKVEFLVSFYNNEISEKSEIFDDQFSVERPDGSNFTLKIRSTKLEDSAMYFCASSTGEDEQGVSGKLFFGSGTQLSVL.

This clonotype was found a few times. The CDR3 sequence is CASRPDRVYGYTF. The CDR3 nucleotides are TGTGCCAGCAGACCCGACAGGGTTTATGGCTACACCTTC. The genes are TRBV6-6 and TRBJ1-2; 7 positions agree with TRBD1. This CDR3 contains 13 residues. Trimming took 6 bases from V and 5 from J; bases not matched to a gene: 6. The germline gives CDR1 MNHNY, CDR2 SVGAGI (reference sequence).

V is TRBV20-1 and J is TRBJ1-4; D might be TRBD1 (5 bases). Trimming pared 7 bases from V and 7 bases from J, leaving 16 bases between. This CDR3 region has 13 residues. The germline V gene has CDR1 DFQATT and CDR2 SNEGSKA (reference sequence). The CDR3, as DNA: TGCAGTGTTGGGGGTAGGGTTGGTGAAAAACTGTTTTTT. It codes for CSVGGRVGEKLFF.

This chain links TRBV29-1 with TRBJ2-2, with no clear D. The CDR3 spans 11 residues. Trimming took off 6 bases at V and 5 bases at J, with 7 bases between the two ends. In germline, CDR1 is SQVTM, CDR2 ANQGSEA. This CDR3 is CSVEYTGELFF. CDR3 nucleotides: TGCAGCGTGGAGTATACCGGGGAGCTGTTTTTT.

The rearrangement joins TRBV2 to TRBJ1-4; D might be TRBD1 (5 bases). CDR3 length: 15 residues. Deletions cut 7 bases from V and 7 bases from J, with 19 bases between. Germline V gene data show CDR1 as SNHLY and CDR2 as FYNNEI. CDR3 sequence reads: CASKGMTGRSEKLFF. The CDR3 DNA is TGTGCCAGCAAAGGAATGACGGGACGGAGTGAAAAACTGTTTTTT.

The chain employs TRBV2 and TRBJ2-7; perhaps D is TRBD1 or TRBD2 (5 bases each). Germline V gene sequence: CDR1 SNHLY, CDR2 FYNNEI. V lost 5 bases and J lost 0, with 20 bases in between. This CDR3 contains 17 residues. The CDR3 is CASSLSRRGVSSYEQYF. CDR3 sequence (DNA): TGTGCCAGCAGTTTGAGTAGGCGAGGGGTTAGCTCCTACGAGCAGTACTTC.

This sequence joins TRBV7-8 and TRBJ1-2; D uncertain. In germline, CDR1 is SGHVS, CDR2 FQNEAQ. The V end lost 5 bases, the J end lost 4 bases, and 8 bases lay between the germline ends. The CDR3 is 12 amino acids. The chain's CDR3 is CASSQDLYGYTF. The DNA of the CDR3 is TGTGCCAGCAGCCAAGATCTCTATGGCTACACCTTC.

CDR3 amino acids: CASSFRASSGNTIYF. CDR3 in DNA: TGTGCCAGCAGTTTCAGAGCGAGCTCTGGAAACACCATATATTTT. The rearrangement uses TRBV25-1 and TRBJ1-3; no clear D gene. CDR1 MGHDK and CDR2 SYGVNS come from the germline V gene. Trimming took off 5 bases at V and 0 bases at J, with 11 bases between the two ends. The CDR3 is 15 amino acids.

J is TRBJ2-2 and V is TRBV11-1; no clear D gene. CDR1 SGHAT and CDR2 FQDESV come from the germline V gene (reference sequence). This CDR3 contains 13 residues. V lost 5 bases, J lost 4 bases, and 8 bases lay in between. As DNA, the CDR3 is TGTGCCAGCAGCCATGATCCCACCGGGGAGCTGTTTTTT. Its protein is CASSHDPTGELFF.

This chain links TRBV7-9 with TRBJ2-2, with 7 bases lining up with TRBD1. V was clipped by 5 bases and J by 3 bases; unmatched bases: 6. This CDR3 is 15 amino acids long. From germline, CDR1 is SEHNR and CDR2 FQNEAQ (reference sequence). The chain's CDR3 is CASSQNRGDTGELFF. The CDR3 coding sequence is TGTGCCAGCAGCCAAAACAGGGGCGACACCGGGGAGCTGTTTTTT. The whole variable domain, remainder taken from reference TRBV7-9 and TRBJ2-2, is DTGVSQNPRHKITKRGQNVTFRCDPISEHNRLYWYRQTLGQGPEFLTYFQNEAQLEKSRLLSDRFSAERPKGSFSTLEIQRTEQGDSAMYLCASSQNRGDTGELFFGEGSRLTVL.

CDR3 in amino acids: CASSAQIRGPLHEQYF. In DNA, the CDR3 is TGTGCCAGCAGTGCCCAGATCCGGGGACCCCTCCACGAGCAGTACTTC. This rearrangement joins TRBV2 to TRBJ2-7; the D call may be TRBD1 or TRBD2 (5 bases each). The CDR3 contains 16 residues. Germline V gene sequence: CDR1 SNHLY, CDR2 FYNNEI. Trimming pared 4 bases from V and 5 bases from J, leaving 21 bases between.

This clonotype has ten or more counts. V gene TRBV19 combines with J gene TRBJ1-6; no firm D call. V dropped 6 bases and J dropped 7 bases, with 13 bases sitting between them. The CDR3 runs 14 residues. Per germline, CDR1 LNHDA and CDR2 SQIVND (reference sequence). CDR3 amino acids: CASSLRTLNSPLHF. CDR3 DNA sequence: TGTGCCAGTAGCCTCCGGACCCTAAATTCACCCCTCCACTTT.

This chain uses TRBV15 with TRBJ1-1, with D possibly matching TRBD1 (5 bases). This CDR3 has 16 residues. In germline, CDR1 is LNHNV, CDR2 YYDKDF (reference sequence). Trimming took 0 bases from V and 0 from J, leaving 11 bases between them. CDR3 bases: TGTGCCACCAGCAGAGATTCCCCGACAGTGAACACTGAAGCTTTCTTT. Translated, it gives CATSRDSPTVNTEAFF.

The rearrangement joins TRBV7-2 to TRBJ2-5, with TRBD2 matching 16 bases. J was trimmed by 7 bases and V by 5 bases; bases with no gene match: 4. CDR3 length: 15 amino acids. Germline-derived CDR1 and CDR2 are SGHTA and FQGNSA. The CDR3 bases are TGTGCCAGCAGCCAGGGACTAGCGGGAGGGTTGACCCAGTACTTC. Its translation is CASSQGLAGGLTQYF.

In regard to this clonotype: This may be a read error, as it is one base from a much larger clone. The chain uses TRBV10-2 and TRBJ1-1; the D gene is possibly TRBD1 (6 bases). This CDR3 is built from 15 residues. V was trimmed by 0 bases and J by 1 base, leaving 9 bases between them. Germline CDR1 and CDR2: WSHSY and SAAADI. CDR3 sequence (DNA): TGCGCCAGCAGTGAGTCCAGGGGCGGGAACACTGAAGCTTTCTTT. Residues: CASSESRGGNTEAFF.